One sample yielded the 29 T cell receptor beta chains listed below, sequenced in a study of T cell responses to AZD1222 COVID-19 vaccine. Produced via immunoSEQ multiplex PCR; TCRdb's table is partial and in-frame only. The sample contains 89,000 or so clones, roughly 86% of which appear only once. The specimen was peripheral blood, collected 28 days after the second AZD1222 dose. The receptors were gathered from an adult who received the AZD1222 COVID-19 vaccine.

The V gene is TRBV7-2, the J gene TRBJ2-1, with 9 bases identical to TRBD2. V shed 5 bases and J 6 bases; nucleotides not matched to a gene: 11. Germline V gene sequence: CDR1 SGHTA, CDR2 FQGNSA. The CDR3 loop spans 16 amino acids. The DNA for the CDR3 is TGTGCCAGCAGCCACCCGTCGAGCGGGAGGCCCAATGAGCAGTTCTTC. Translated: CASSHPSSGRPNEQFF.

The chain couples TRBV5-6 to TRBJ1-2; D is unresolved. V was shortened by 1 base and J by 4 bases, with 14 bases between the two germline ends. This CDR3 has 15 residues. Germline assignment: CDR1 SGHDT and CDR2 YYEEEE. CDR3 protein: CASSLWWRDGYGYTF. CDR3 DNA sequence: TGTGCCAGCAGCTTGTGGTGGAGGGATGGCTATGGCTACACCTTC.

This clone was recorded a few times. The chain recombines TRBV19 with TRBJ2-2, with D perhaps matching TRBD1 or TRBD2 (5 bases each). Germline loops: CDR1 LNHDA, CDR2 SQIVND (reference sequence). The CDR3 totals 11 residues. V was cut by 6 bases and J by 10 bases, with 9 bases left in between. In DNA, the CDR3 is TGTGCCAGTAGGATGGGGGAGGAGCTGTTTTTT. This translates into CASRMGEELFF.

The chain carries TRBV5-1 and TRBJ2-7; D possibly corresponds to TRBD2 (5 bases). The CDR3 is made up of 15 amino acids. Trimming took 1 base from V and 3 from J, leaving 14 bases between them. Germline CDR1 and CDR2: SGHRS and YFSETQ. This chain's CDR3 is CASSLRRGIGYEQYF. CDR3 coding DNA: TGCGCCAGCAGCTTGCGTCGGGGAATCGGCTACGAGCAGTACTTC.

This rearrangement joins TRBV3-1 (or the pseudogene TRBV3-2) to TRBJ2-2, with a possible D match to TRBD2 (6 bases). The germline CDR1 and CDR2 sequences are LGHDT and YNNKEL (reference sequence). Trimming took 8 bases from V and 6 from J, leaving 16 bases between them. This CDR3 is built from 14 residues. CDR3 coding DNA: TGTGCCAGCTCGCCAAAAGCGGGCTCCGGGGAGCTGTTTTTT. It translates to CASSPKAGSGELFF.

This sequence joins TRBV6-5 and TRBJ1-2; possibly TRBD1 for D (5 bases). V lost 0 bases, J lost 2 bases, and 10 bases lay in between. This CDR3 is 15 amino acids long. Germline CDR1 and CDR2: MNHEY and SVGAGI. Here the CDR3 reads CASSYSRAGNYGYTF. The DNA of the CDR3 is TGTGCCAGCAGTTACTCGAGGGCAGGGAACTATGGCTACACCTTC.

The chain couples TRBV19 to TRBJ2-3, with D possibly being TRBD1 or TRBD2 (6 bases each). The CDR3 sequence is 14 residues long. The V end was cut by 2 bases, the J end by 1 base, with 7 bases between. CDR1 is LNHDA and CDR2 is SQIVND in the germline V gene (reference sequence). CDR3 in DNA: TGTGCCAGTAGTATAAGGGGGGGCACAGATACGCAGTATTTT. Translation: CASSIRGGTDTQYF. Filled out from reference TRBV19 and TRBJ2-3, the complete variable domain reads DGGITQSPKYLFRKEGQNVTLSCEQNLNHDAMYWYRQDPGQGLRLIYYSQIVNDFQKGDIAEGYSVSREKKESFPLTVTSAQKNPTAFYLCASSIRGGTDTQYFGPGTRLTVL.

The CDR3 loop is CASSYSGGANTGELFF. The CDR3 DNA is TGTGCCAGCAGCTATAGCGGGGGGGCGAACACCGGGGAGCTGTTTTTT. The chain joins TRBV3-1 (or the pseudogene TRBV3-2) to TRBJ2-2, with 11 bases aligning to TRBD2. Looked up from germline, CDR1 is LGHDT and CDR2 is YNNKEL (reference sequence). With 5 bases clipped from V and 0 bases from J, the junction kept 2 bases outside the gene matches. CDR3 length: 16 residues.

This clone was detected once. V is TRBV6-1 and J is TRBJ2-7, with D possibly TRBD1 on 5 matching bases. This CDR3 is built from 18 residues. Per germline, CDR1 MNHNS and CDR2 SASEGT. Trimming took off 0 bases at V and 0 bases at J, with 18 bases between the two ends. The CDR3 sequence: CASSEAQNTGSSSYEQYF. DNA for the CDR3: TGTGCCAGCAGTGAAGCGCAAAATACAGGCTCGAGCTCCTACGAGCAGTACTTC.

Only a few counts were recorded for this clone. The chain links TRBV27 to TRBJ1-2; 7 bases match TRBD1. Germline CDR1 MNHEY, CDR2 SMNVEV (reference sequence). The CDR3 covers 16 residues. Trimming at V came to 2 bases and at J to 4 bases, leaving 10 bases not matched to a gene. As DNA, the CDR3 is TGTGCCAGCAGTTTAACACAGGGGTCTTTGGGCTATGGCTACACCTTC. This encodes CASSLTQGSLGYGYTF.

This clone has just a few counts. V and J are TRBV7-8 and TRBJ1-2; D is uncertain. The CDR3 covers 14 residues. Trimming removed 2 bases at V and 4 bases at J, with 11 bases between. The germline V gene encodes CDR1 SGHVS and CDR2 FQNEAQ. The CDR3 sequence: CASSLSTAPYGYTF. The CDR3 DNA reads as TGTGCCAGCAGCTTATCCACAGCTCCCTATGGCTACACCTTC.

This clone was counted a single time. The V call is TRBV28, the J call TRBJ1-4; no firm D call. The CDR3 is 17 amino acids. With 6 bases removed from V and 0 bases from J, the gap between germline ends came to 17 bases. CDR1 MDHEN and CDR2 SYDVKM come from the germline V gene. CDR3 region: CASRIPGQTSTNEKLFF. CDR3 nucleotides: TGTGCCAGCAGAATCCCTGGGCAGACTTCAACTAATGAAAAACTGTTTTTT.

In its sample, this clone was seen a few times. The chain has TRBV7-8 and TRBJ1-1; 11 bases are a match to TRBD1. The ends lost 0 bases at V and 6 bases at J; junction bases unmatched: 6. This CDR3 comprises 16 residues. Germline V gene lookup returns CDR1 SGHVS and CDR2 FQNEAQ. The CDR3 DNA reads TGTGCCAGCAGCTTAGCCTGGGACAGGGGGGAGGCTGAAGCTTTCTTT. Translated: CASSLAWDRGEAEAFF.

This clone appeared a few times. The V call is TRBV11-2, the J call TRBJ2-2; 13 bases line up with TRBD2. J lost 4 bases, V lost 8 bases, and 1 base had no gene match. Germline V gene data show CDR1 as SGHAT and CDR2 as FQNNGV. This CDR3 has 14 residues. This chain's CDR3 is CASGTSGTTGELFF. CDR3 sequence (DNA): TGTGCCAGCGGGACTAGCGGGACCACCGGGGAGCTGTTTTTT.

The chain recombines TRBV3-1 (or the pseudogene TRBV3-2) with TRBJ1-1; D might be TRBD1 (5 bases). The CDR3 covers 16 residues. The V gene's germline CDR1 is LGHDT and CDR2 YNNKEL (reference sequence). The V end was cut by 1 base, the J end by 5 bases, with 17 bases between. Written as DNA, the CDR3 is TGTGCCAGCAGCCAAGGAATCCCAGGGTCATGGACTGAAGCTTTCTTT. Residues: CASSQGIPGSWTEAFF.

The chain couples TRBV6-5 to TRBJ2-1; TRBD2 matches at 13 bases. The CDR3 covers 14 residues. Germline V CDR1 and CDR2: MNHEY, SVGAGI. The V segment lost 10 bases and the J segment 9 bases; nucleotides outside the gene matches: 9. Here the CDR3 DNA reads TGTGCCACCTGGGGGACTAGCGGGACGGGTGAGCAGTTCTTC. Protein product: CATWGTSGTGEQFF.

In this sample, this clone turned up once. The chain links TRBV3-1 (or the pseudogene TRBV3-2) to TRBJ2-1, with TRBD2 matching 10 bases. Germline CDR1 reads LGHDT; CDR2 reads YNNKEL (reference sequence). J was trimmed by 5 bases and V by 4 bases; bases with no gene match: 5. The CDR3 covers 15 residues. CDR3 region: CASSPRTSGNNEQFF. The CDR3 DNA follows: TGTGCCAGCAGCCCCCGGACTAGCGGTAACAATGAGCAGTTCTTC.

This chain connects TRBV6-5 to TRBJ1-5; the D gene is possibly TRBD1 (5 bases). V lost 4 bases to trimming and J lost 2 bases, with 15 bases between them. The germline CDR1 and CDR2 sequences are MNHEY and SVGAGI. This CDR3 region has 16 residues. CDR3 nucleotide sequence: TGTGCCAGCAGTTCAGGGTTGGTGGGTGGCAATCAGCCCCAGCATTTT. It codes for CASSSGLVGGNQPQHF.

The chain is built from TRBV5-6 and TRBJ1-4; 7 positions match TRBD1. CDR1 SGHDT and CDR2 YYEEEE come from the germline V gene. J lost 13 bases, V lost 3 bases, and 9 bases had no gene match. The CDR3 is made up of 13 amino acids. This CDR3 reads CASSWGTEQGLFF. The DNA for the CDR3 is TGTGCCAGCAGCTGGGGGACAGAACAAGGACTGTTTTTT.

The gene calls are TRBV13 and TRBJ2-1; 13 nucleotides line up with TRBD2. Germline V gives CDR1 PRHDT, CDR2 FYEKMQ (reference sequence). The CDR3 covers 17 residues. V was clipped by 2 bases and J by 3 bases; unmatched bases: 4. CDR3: CASSLRLAGGYYNEQFF. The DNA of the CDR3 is TGTGCCAGCAGCTTAAGACTAGCGGGGGGATACTACAATGAGCAGTTCTTC.

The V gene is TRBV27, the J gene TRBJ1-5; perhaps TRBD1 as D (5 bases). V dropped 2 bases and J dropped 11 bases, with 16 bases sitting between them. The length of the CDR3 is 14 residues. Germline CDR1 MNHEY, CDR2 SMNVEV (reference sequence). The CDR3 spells CASSLRSGTDAQHF. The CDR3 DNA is TGTGCCAGCAGTTTAAGGTCCGGGACCGACGCCCAGCATTTT.

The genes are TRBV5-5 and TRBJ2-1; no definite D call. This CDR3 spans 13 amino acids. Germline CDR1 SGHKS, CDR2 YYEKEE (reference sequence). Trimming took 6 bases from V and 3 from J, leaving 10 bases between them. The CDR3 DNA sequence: TGTGCCAGCAAGGCAGGAAACTACAATGAGCAGTTCTTC. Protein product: CASKAGNYNEQFF.

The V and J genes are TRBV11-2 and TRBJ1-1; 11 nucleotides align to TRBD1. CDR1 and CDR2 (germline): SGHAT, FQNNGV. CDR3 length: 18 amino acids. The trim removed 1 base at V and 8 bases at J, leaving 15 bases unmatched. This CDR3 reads CASSLGRRTGGAVKEAFF. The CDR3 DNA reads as TGTGCCAGCAGCTTAGGCAGACGGACAGGGGGCGCGGTAAAGGAAGCTTTCTTT. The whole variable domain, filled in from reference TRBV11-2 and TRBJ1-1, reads EAGVAQSPRYKIIEKRQSVAFWCNPISGHATLYWYQQILGQGPKLLIQFQNNGVVDDSQLPKDRFSAERLKGVDSTLKIQPAKLEDSAVYLCASSLGRRTGGAVKEAFFGQGTRLTVV.

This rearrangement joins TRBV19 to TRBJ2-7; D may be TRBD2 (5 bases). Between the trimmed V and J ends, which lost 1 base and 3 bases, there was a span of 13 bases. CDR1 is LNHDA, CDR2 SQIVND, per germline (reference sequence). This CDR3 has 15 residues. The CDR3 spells CASSIGAGSFYEQYF. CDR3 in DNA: TGTGCCAGTAGTATAGGGGCGGGCAGCTTCTACGAGCAGTACTTC.

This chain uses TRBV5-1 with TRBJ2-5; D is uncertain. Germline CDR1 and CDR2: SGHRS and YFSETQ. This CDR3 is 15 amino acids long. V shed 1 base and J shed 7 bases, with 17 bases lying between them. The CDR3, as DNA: TGCGCCAGCAGCTTGCTGGGTCTAGTCGGGTCGACCCAGTACTTC. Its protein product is CASSLLGLVGSTQYF.

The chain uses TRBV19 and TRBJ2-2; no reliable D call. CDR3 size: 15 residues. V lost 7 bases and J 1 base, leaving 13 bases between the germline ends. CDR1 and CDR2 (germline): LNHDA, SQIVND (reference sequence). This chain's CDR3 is CASTIGFRNTGELFF. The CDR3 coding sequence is TGTGCCAGTACCATCGGCTTTCGGAACACCGGGGAGCTGTTTTTT.

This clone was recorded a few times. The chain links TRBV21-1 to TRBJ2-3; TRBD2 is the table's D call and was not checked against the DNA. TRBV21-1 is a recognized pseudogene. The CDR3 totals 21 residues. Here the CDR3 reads CASSKSRDARTSGRDWDTQYF. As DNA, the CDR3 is TGTGCCAGCAGCAAATCCCGGGACGCCCGGACTAGCGGGAGGGACTGGGATACGCAGTATTTT.

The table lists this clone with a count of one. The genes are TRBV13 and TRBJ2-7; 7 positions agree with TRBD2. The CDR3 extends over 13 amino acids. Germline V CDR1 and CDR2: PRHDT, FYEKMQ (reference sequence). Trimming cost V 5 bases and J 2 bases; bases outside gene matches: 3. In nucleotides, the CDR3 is TGTGCCAGCAGCGGGGGGGGAACCTACGAGCAGTACTTC. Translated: CASSGGGTYEQYF.

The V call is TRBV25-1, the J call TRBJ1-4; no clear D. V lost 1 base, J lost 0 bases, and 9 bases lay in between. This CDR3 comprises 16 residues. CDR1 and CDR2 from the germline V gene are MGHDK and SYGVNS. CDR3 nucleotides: TGTGCCAGCAGTGAATTGGGCAGAACAACTAATGAAAAACTGTTTTTT. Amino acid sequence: CASSELGRTTNEKLFF.